This TCR beta chain was profiled in a study of T cell changes during pregnancy in multiple sclerosis. The CDR3 is made up of 13 amino acids. Germline trimming cut 5 bases from V and 5 bases from J; bases unmatched to any gene: 1. The germline V gene encodes CDR1 MNHEY and CDR2 SMNVEV (reference sequence). Generated by immunoSEQ multiplex PCR, the TCRdb table keeps only in-frame clones and is missing some. The sample holds more than 55,000 clones, around 90% seen once. The starting material was peripheral blood, obtained in the third trimester of pregnancy. This chain links TRBV27 with TRBJ2-3; the match to TRBD2 covers 10 bases. This sequence originates from a female donor with multiple sclerosis, enrolled in a pregnancy study. CDR3 DNA sequence: TGTGCCAGCAGTAGACTAGCGGGAGATACGCAGTATTTT. Its translation: CASSRLAGDTQYF.